The 9 T cell receptor beta chains below come from one sample, sequenced in a study of T-cell memory formation after mild COVID-19. TCRdb used MiXCR to reprocess the 5' RACE reads, holding one entry per CDR3 protein. The sample records under 550,000 distinct CDR3 sequences, about 20% being singletons. The sample consisted of PBMCs or a T cell subset sorted from them (not recorded which). These receptors were obtained from an adult woman who had mild COVID-19 (a few samples of this study predate the infection). Cell type and time point are not known.

This clonotype occurred a few times. This chain links TRBV24-1 with TRBJ2-3; TRBD2 aligns across 8 bases. This CDR3 has 17 residues. The junction had 13 bases not matched to a gene; V was cut back by 5 bases and J by 4 bases. Germline V gene sequence: CDR1 KGHDR, CDR2 SFDVKD. The CDR3 nucleotides read TGTGCCACCAGTGGGGCCCCCAAACGGGGGGGGCCAGATACGCAGTATTTT. Its translation is CATSGAPKRGGPDTQYF.

This chain uses TRBV12-3 or TRBV12-4 with TRBJ1-5, with no clear D. V was trimmed by 3 bases and J by 0 bases, leaving 12 bases between them. The CDR3 consists of 16 residues. The CDR3 is CASSLSAVNSNQPQHF. The DNA of the CDR3 is TGTGCCAGCAGTTTGAGTGCTGTGAATAGCAATCAGCCCCAGCATTTT.

The rearrangement links TRBV7-8 to TRBJ2-3, with 7 bases that match TRBD1. Germline V gene sequence: CDR1 SGHVS, CDR2 FQNEAQ. The CDR3 is 15 amino acids. V was clipped by 5 bases and J by 1 base; unmatched bases: 6. The CDR3 sequence is CASSHKDRRTDTQYF. As DNA, the CDR3 is TGTGCCAGCAGCCACAAGGACAGGCGCACAGATACGCAGTATTTT.

This chain joins TRBV12-3 or TRBV12-4 and TRBJ2-3; tentatively, D is TRBD2 (5 bases). Trimming pared 5 bases from V and 4 bases from J, leaving 13 bases between. The length of the CDR3 is 14 residues. The chain's CDR3 is CASSPRARADTQYF. The DNA for the CDR3 is TGTGCCAGCAGTCCGAGGGCCAGAGCAGATACGCAGTATTTT.

The sample holds a few counts of this clonotype. A read error may be the cause here, since a much bigger clone is one base away. V is TRBV12-3 or TRBV12-4 and J is TRBJ2-7, with D unclear. The CDR3 loop spans 11 amino acids. V dropped 4 bases and J dropped 5 bases, with 6 bases sitting between them. CDR3 protein: CASSYSHEQYF. The CDR3 DNA sequence: TGTGCCAGCAGTTACAGCCACGAGCAGTACTTC.

The sample holds a few counts of this clonotype. The rearrangement links TRBV5-5 to TRBJ2-2; D uncertain. Germline V gene data show CDR1 as SGHKS and CDR2 as YYEKEE (reference sequence). V lost 2 bases to trimming and J lost 0 bases, with 5 bases between them. The CDR3 has 14 amino acids. The CDR3 DNA reads as TGTGCCAGCAGCTTTGGAGCGAACACCGGGGAGCTGTTTTTT. Translating gives CASSFGANTGELFF.

This clonotype was counted only a few times. J is TRBJ1-5 and V is TRBV6-1, with TRBD1 as a possible D gene (6 bases). The germline gives CDR1 MNHNS, CDR2 SASEGT. This CDR3 spans 15 amino acids. The V and J ends lost 9 bases and 0 bases respectively, with 15 bases between them. The CDR3 loop reads CASKWTESSNQPQHF. The DNA of the CDR3 is TGTGCCAGTAAATGGACAGAAAGTAGCAATCAGCCCCAGCATTTT.

The rearrangement joins TRBV4-1 to TRBJ1-2; 10 nucleotides align to TRBD1. Per the germline V gene, CDR1 is MGHRA and CDR2 is YSYEKL. The CDR3 spans 17 residues. J gave up 0 bases and V 3 bases, and 7 bases lay outside the gene matches. In DNA form, the CDR3 reads TGCGCCAGCAGCCATCCCGGGACAGGGGCCACTAACTATGGCTACACCTTC. It encodes CASSHPGTGATNYGYTF.

The J gene is TRBJ1-1, the V gene TRBV12-3 or TRBV12-4, with a possible D match to TRBD1 (5 bases). This CDR3 has 13 residues. V was shortened by 7 bases and J by 2 bases, with 11 bases between the two germline ends. The CDR3 DNA sequence: TGTGCCAGCAAAGGGACGGGAAACACTGAAGCTTTCTTT. Translation gives CASKGTGNTEAFF.